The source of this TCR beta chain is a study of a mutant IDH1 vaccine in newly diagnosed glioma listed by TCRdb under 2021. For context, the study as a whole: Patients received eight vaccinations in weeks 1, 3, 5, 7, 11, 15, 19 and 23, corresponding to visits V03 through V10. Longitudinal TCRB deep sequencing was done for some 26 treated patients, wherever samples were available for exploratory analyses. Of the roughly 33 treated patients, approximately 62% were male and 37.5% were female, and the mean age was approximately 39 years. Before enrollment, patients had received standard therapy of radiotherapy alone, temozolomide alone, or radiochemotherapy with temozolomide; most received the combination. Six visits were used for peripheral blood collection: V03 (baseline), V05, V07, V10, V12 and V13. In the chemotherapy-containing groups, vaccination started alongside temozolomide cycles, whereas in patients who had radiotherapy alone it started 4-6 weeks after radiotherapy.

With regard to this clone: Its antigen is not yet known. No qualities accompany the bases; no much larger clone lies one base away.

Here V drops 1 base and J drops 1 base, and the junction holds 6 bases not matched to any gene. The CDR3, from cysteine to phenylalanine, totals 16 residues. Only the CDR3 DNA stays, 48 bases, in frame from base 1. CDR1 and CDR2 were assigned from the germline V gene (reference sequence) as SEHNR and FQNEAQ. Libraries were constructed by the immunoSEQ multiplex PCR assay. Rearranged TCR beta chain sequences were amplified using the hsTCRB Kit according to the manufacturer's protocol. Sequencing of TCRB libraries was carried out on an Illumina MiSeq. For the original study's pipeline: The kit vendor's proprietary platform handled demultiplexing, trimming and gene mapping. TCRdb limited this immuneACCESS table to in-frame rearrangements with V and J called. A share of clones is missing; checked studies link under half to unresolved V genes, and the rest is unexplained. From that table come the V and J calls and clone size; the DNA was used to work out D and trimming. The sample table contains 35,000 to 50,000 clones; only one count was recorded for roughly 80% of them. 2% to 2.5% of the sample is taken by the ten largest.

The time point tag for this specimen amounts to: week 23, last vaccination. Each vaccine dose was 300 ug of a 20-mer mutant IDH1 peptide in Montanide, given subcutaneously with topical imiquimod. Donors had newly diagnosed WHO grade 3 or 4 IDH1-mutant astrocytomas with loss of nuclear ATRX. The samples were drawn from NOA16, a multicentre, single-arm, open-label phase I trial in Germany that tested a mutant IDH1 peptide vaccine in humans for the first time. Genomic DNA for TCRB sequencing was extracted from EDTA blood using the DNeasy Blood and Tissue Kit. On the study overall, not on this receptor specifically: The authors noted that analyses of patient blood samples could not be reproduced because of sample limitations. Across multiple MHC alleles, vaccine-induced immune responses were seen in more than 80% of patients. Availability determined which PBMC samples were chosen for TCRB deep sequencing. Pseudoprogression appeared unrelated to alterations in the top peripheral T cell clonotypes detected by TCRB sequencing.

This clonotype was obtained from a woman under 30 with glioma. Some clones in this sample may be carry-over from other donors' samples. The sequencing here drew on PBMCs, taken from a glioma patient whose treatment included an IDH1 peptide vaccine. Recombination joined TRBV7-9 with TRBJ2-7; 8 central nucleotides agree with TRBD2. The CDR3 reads CASSLEVAGLSYEQYF. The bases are TGTGCCAGCAGCTTAGAGGTAGCGGGGCTGTCCTACGAGCAGTACTTC.